Below are 25 T cell receptor beta chains sequenced from a single sample in a study of shared clonotypes between healthy human individuals. The table came from immunoSEQ multiplex PCR; TCRdb's copy has only in-frame clones and leaves some out. There are over a million clones in the sample; around 97% occur only once, and 0.95% to 1.5% lies in the top ten. Material: naive CD4+ T cells sorted from blood. Subset reported: CD45RA+ positively selected. Every receptor here comes from a man aged 30 to 39 in good health.

This sequence joins TRBV7-9 and TRBJ2-6, with a tentative D call TRBD1 (5 bases). Looked up from germline, CDR1 is SEHNR and CDR2 is FQNEAQ (reference sequence). Trimming shortened V by 7 bases and J by 0 bases, and 10 bases separated the two germline ends. The CDR3 contains 15 residues. The CDR3 loop reads CASNTGNSGANVLTF. In DNA, the CDR3 is TGTGCCAGCAATACAGGCAACTCTGGGGCCAACGTCCTGACTTTC.

The chain employs TRBV28 and TRBJ1-4, with a tentative D call TRBD1 (6 bases). The CDR3 runs to 14 residues. CDR1 MDHEN and CDR2 SYDVKM come from the germline V gene. Trimming took off 5 bases at V and 7 bases at J, with 14 bases between the two ends. The CDR3 nucleotides read TGTGCCAGCAGTCCAGGGGAGTGGAGTGAAAAACTGTTTTTT. The encoded protein is CASSPGEWSEKLFF.

This chain connects TRBV25-1 to TRBJ2-2; D is perhaps TRBD2 (6 bases). This CDR3 contains 17 residues. Germline CDR1 reads MGHDK; CDR2 reads SYGVNS. V was cut by 4 bases and J by 0 bases, with 15 bases left in between. This chain's CDR3 is CASSVPGLGPNTGELFF. DNA of the CDR3: TGTGCCAGCAGTGTCCCGGGACTCGGGCCGAACACCGGGGAGCTGTTTTTT.

V gene TRBV15 combines with J gene TRBJ2-3, with 7 nucleotides matching TRBD2. Germline V gene data show CDR1 as LNHNV and CDR2 as YYDKDF (reference sequence). The CDR3 totals 16 residues. The ends lost 3 bases at V and 3 bases at J; junction bases unmatched: 9. CDR3 residues: CATSRAQAGSTDTQYF. CDR3 DNA: TGTGCCACCAGCAGGGCTCAAGCGGGATCAACAGATACGCAGTATTTT.

This rearrangement joins TRBV27 to TRBJ2-1, with TRBD2 matching 8 bases. From germline, CDR1 is MNHEY and CDR2 SMNVEV (reference sequence). The ends lost 4 bases at V and 4 bases at J; junction bases unmatched: 9. The CDR3 covers 16 residues. The CDR3 DNA sequence: TGTGCCAGCAGTTCCCAAGGACTAGCCCTGTACAATGAGCAGTTCTTC. Translated, it gives CASSSQGLALYNEQFF.

This chain links TRBV10-2 with TRBJ2-1; 8 nucleotides line up with TRBD2. In germline, CDR1 is WSHSY, CDR2 SAAADI. The V and J ends lost 7 bases and 4 bases, in that order; junction bases with no gene match: 6. The CDR3 sequence is 14 residues long. CDR3 nucleotide sequence: TGCGCCAGCATCGGGGGGGGCAGATACAATGAGCAGTTCTTC. This codes for CASIGGGRYNEQFF.

The genes are TRBV5-1 and TRBJ2-3; 7 nucleotides match TRBD1. The CDR3 is 14 residues long. CDR1 and CDR2 from the germline V gene are SGHRS and YFSETQ. V lost 0 bases and J lost 5; bases outside the gene matches: 3. In DNA, the CDR3 is TGCGCCAGCAGCTTGGGACAGGGCATAGATACGCAGTATTTT. Amino acids: CASSLGQGIDTQYF.

The chain carries TRBV4-2 and TRBJ1-1, with a weak D call TRBD1 (6 bases). There are 16 residues in the CDR3. V lost 0 bases and J lost 1, with 12 bases in between. From germline, CDR1 is LGHNA and CDR2 YNFKEQ. CDR3 amino acids: CASSQDLRQANTEAFF. As DNA, the CDR3 is TGTGCCAGCAGCCAAGATCTTCGACAGGCGAACACTGAAGCTTTCTTT.

This clone was observed a single time. The chain combines TRBV10-2 with TRBJ2-7, with D unresolved. The V gene lost 6 bases and the J gene lost 1 base, with 13 bases spanning the gap. CDR3 length: 14 residues. CDR1 is WSHSY, CDR2 SAAADI, per germline. In DNA form, the CDR3 reads TGCGCCAGCAGCCCCGTGGTTAGTTCCTACGAGCAGTACTTC. Amino acids: CASSPVVSSYEQYF.

This chain links TRBV28 with TRBJ2-7; 7 bases agree with TRBD2. This CDR3 spans 14 amino acids. Germline V lookup: CDR1 MDHEN, CDR2 SYDVKM. The V segment lost 3 bases and the J segment 4 bases; nucleotides outside the gene matches: 6. The CDR3: CASSFEGLSYEQYF. For the CDR3, the DNA is TGTGCCAGCAGTTTCGAGGGACTATCATACGAGCAGTACTTC.

CDR3 region: CASSRFTEPPYEQFF. CDR3 coding DNA: TGTGCCAGCAGCAGATTTACGGAGCCACCCTATGAGCAGTTCTTC. The rearrangement links TRBV5-8 to TRBJ2-1; D unclear. The CDR3 covers 15 residues. The V end lost 4 bases, the J end lost 8 bases, and 19 bases lay between the germline ends. Germline V gene lookup returns CDR1 SGHTS and CDR2 YDEGEE.

The chain joins TRBV10-1 to TRBJ2-3; no definite D call. The CDR3 has 16 amino acids. Trimming stripped 6 bases from V and 0 bases from J, with 16 bases between. CDR1 and CDR2 (germline): WNHNN, SYGVQD (reference sequence). The CDR3 bases are TGCGCCAGCAGCCCCTGGCCGGAGACTAGCACAGATACGCAGTATTTT. Translating gives CASSPWPETSTDTQYF.

This sequence joins TRBV18 and TRBJ2-3, with a tentative D call TRBD2 (6 bases). In germline, CDR1 is KGHSH, CDR2 LQKENI. Trimming took off 2 bases at V and 3 bases at J, with 15 bases between the two ends. The CDR3 loop spans 16 amino acids. The CDR3 is CASSPVGRTRTDTQYF. DNA for the CDR3: TGTGCCAGCTCACCAGTGGGGAGGACTCGAACAGATACGCAGTATTTT.

The V call is TRBV14, the J call TRBJ2-1; 14 bases align to TRBD2. Trimming took 4 bases from V and 3 from J; bases not matched to a gene: 5. The CDR3 covers 17 residues. Germline CDR1 reads SGHDN; CDR2 reads FVKESK. CDR3 region: CASSPGTSGSFYNEQFF. The CDR3 nucleotides read TGTGCCAGCAGCCCCGGGACTAGCGGGAGCTTCTACAATGAGCAGTTCTTC.

The CDR3 is CASSLEVGASYSPLHF. In DNA, the CDR3 is TGTGCCAGCAGCTTAGAGGTGGGGGCTTCGTATTCACCCCTCCACTTT. The chain has TRBV7-8 and TRBJ1-6, with TRBD1 as a possible D gene (6 bases). Germline values: CDR1 SGHVS, CDR2 FQNEAQ. Trimming left V 1 base short and J 8 bases short, with 15 bases between. This CDR3 region has 16 residues.

The chain joins TRBV2 to TRBJ1-1; 8 positions match TRBD1. Unmatched junction bases numbered 5, after V lost 5 bases and J lost 3 bases. Looked up from germline, CDR1 is SNHLY and CDR2 is FYNNEI. This CDR3 is 14 amino acids long. CDR3: CASSSRGQDTEAFF. DNA for the CDR3: TGTGCCAGCAGTAGCAGGGGGCAGGACACTGAAGCTTTCTTT.

The genes are TRBV18 and TRBJ2-2, with a possible D match to TRBD1 (6 bases). The length of the CDR3 is 14 residues. Trimming removed 9 bases from V and 4 bases from J, with 15 bases in between. The germline V gene has CDR1 KGHSH and CDR2 LQKENI. The CDR3 region is CASGQSSSTGELFF. CDR3 sequence (DNA): TGTGCCAGTGGACAGTCCTCGAGCACCGGGGAGCTGTTTTTT.

The CDR3: CASSVDRGRPGETQYF. DNA for the CDR3: TGTGCCAGCAGCGTAGATCGCGGGAGGCCGGGAGAGACCCAGTACTTC. This chain links TRBV9 with TRBJ2-5, with 8 bases identical to TRBD2. The V segment lost 0 bases and the J segment 4 bases; nucleotides outside the gene matches: 8. CDR3 length: 16 residues. Germline V gene lookup returns CDR1 SGDLS and CDR2 YYNGEE.

The chain combines TRBV28 with TRBJ2-7; 9 positions agree with TRBD2. Trimming at V came to 6 bases and at J to 2 bases, leaving 11 bases not matched to a gene. CDR3 size: 16 residues. Germline-derived CDR1 and CDR2 are MDHEN and SYDVKM. The CDR3 loop is CASSLSLVAGAYEQYF. Written as DNA, the CDR3 is TGTGCCAGCAGCCTATCCCTTGTAGCGGGAGCCTACGAGCAGTACTTC.

The gene calls are TRBV5-1 and TRBJ2-5, with D tentatively TRBD1 (5 bases). This CDR3 is 14 amino acids long. The ends were cut back, 4 bases at V and 1 base at J, with 11 bases in the middle. Germline V gene lookup returns CDR1 SGHRS and CDR2 YFSETQ. CDR3 sequence: CASSPTDPQETQYF. The CDR3 DNA sequence: TGCGCCAGCAGCCCGACAGATCCCCAAGAGACCCAGTACTTC.

The chain is built from TRBV19 and TRBJ1-2; unclear D gene. The V end lost 6 bases, the J end lost 0 bases, and 20 bases lay between the germline ends. CDR3 size: 17 residues. Per the germline V gene, CDR1 is LNHDA and CDR2 is SQIVND (reference sequence). The CDR3 loop reads CASRVSIPAGANYGYTF. DNA for the CDR3: TGTGCCAGTAGAGTAAGTATCCCAGCCGGGGCTAACTATGGCTACACCTTC. Variable domain in full (rest from reference TRBV19 and TRBJ1-2): DGGITQSPKYLFRKEGQNVTLSCEQNLNHDAMYWYRQDPGQGLRLIYYSQIVNDFQKGDIAEGYSVSREKKESFPLTVTSAQKNPTAFYLCASRVSIPAGANYGYTFGSGTRLTVV.

The V and J genes are TRBV10-2 and TRBJ1-1; D call uncertain. The CDR3 length is 13 residues. The ends were cut back, 6 bases at V and 0 bases at J, with 8 bases in the middle. Germline V lookup: CDR1 WSHSY, CDR2 SAAADI. CDR3 loop: CASSPNLNTEAFF. In nucleotides, the CDR3 is TGCGCCAGCAGCCCAAATTTGAACACTGAAGCTTTCTTT.

The chain is built from TRBV2 and TRBJ1-4; TRBD1 matches at 10 bases. The CDR3 loop spans 17 amino acids. With 6 bases clipped from V and 0 bases from J, the junction kept 7 bases outside the gene matches. Germline loops: CDR1 SNHLY, CDR2 FYNNEI. This chain's CDR3 is CASSRDRGFATNEKLFF. As DNA, the CDR3 is TGTGCCAGCAGCCGGGACAGGGGATTTGCAACTAATGAAAAACTGTTTTTT.

The chain links TRBV5-1 to TRBJ2-5; D gene unclear. V lost 4 bases and J lost 2, with 12 bases in between. Germline V gene data show CDR1 as SGHRS and CDR2 as YFSETQ. The CDR3 runs to 14 residues. The CDR3 spells CASSPILWQETQYF. CDR3 coding DNA: TGCGCCAGCAGCCCGATTCTCTGGCAAGAGACCCAGTACTTC.

The rearrangement uses TRBV5-8 and TRBJ2-5; 11 bases match TRBD2. After removal of 1 base from V and 1 base from J, the junction contained 6 bases not matched to a gene. Per the germline V gene, CDR1 is SGHTS and CDR2 is YDEGEE. The length of the CDR3 is 17 residues. The CDR3 DNA reads TGTGCCAGCAGCTTGACTAGCGGGAGTACGCCCCAAGAGACCCAGTACTTC. This sequence encodes CASSLTSGSTPQETQYF.